This T cell receptor beta chain was identified in a study of blood T cell repertoires in COVID-19. Study as a whole: Acute-phase and convalescent COVID-19 samples originated in the United States, Italy and Spain. From T cells, B-cell-depleted T cells, or PBMCs came the material, which was cDNA or gDNA.

V was clipped by 0 bases and J by 6 bases, with 15 bases between them. The germline V gene has CDR1 SGDLS and CDR2 YYNGEE. CDR3 length equals 15 residues. In the study's own analysis: The authors estimated nucleated cell counts from reference gene primer amplification. Some clones are missing from TCRdb's copy, which holds only in-frame ones; the method was immunoSEQ multiplex PCR. Clone size and the V and J calls come from that table; the DNA yielded D and trimming. The profile shows around 100,000 clones, 80% to 90% of them singletons. The source of this sequence is a human donor in a cohort sampled during active COVID-19. The chain couples TRBV9 to TRBJ1-2; a possible D gene is TRBD1 (5 bases). Sequenced: peripheral blood. The DNA of the CDR3 is TGTGCCAGCAGCGTAGCTGTGGCGGGGACCAATGGCTACACCTTC. It is translated as CASSVAVAGTNGYTF.